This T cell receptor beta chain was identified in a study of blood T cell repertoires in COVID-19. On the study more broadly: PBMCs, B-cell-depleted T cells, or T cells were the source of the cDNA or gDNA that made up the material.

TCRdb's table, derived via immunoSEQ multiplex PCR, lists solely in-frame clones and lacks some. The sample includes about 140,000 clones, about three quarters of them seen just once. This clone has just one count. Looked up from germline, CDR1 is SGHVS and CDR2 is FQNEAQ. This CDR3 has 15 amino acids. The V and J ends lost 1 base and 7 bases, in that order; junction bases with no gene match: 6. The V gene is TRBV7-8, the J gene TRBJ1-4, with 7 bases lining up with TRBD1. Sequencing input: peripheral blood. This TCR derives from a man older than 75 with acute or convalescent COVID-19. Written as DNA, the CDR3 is TGTGCCAGCAGCTTAGTAGGGGGCATTGGTGAAAAACTGTTTTTT. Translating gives CASSLVGGIGEKLFF.